One sample yielded the 11 T cell receptor beta chains listed below, sequenced in a study of blood T cell repertoires in COVID-19. Clones were sequenced by immunoSEQ multiplex PCR, and TCRdb holds only the in-frame ones, with some missing. The repertoire holds about 270,000 clones, with 88% as singletons. What was sequenced was PBMCs or T cells enriched from blood (not recorded which). These receptors originate from a woman between 45 and 65 years old who had recovered from COVID-19.

The gene calls are TRBV7-9 and TRBJ2-1; 8 nucleotides match TRBD2. The CDR3 sequence is 16 residues long. J lost 2 bases, V lost 5 bases, and 8 bases had no gene match. Germline lookup yields CDR1 SEHNR and CDR2 FQNEAQ (reference sequence). CDR3 amino acids: CASSPPPAGAYNEQFF. CDR3 bases: TGTGCCAGCAGCCCCCCCCCAGCGGGAGCCTACAATGAGCAGTTCTTC.

The J gene is TRBJ1-4, the V gene TRBV25-1, with a possible D match to TRBD1 (6 bases). V lost 8 bases and J lost 8, with 12 bases in between. CDR1 and CDR2 from the germline V gene are MGHDK and SYGVNS. There are 12 residues in the CDR3. The CDR3 DNA follows: TGTGCCAGCCGGGGGGGCAGAGAAAAACTGTTTTTT. Its translation is CASRGGREKLFF.

The chain joins TRBV2 to TRBJ2-3; TRBD2 matches 15 bases. CDR3 length equals 15 residues. V gave up 7 bases and J gave up 4 bases; unmatched junction bases: 3. The germline CDR1 and CDR2 sequences are SNHLY and FYNNEI. CDR3 nucleotides: TGTGCCAGCAAGAGGACTAGCGGGAGGGCAGATACGCAGTATTTT. Translated, it gives CASKRTSGRADTQYF.

The chain has TRBV14 and TRBJ1-1, with TRBD1 matching 7 bases. This CDR3 region has 13 residues. J gave up 4 bases and V 5 bases, and 4 bases lay outside the gene matches. CDR1 and CDR2 (germline): SGHDN, FVKESK. CDR3 nucleotides: TGTGCCAGCAGCAGACAGGGTACCACTGAAGCTTTCTTT. Translation gives CASSRQGTTEAFF. The whole variable domain, filled in from reference TRBV14 and TRBJ1-1, reads EAGVTQFPSHSVIEKGQTVTLRCDPISGHDNLYWYRRVMGKEIKFLLHFVKESKQDESGMPNNRFLAERTGGTYSTLKVQPAELEDSGVYFCASSRQGTTEAFFGQGTRLTVV.

This chain joins TRBV3-1 (or the pseudogene TRBV3-2) and TRBJ2-2, with D uncertain. CDR3 length: 15 residues. V was cut by 4 bases and J by 9 bases, with 18 bases left in between. CDR1 and CDR2 (germline): LGHDT, YNNKEL (reference sequence). CDR3 sequence: CASSRRSDQVRELFF. As DNA, the CDR3 is TGTGCCAGCAGCCGACGGTCCGACCAGGTCCGGGAGCTGTTTTTT.

V usage is TRBV18 and J usage is TRBJ1-5, with 9 bases aligning to TRBD1. Germline V CDR1 and CDR2: KGHSH, LQKENI. V shed 2 bases and J 0 bases; nucleotides not matched to a gene: 5. This CDR3 region has 17 residues. Here the CDR3 reads CASSPGQGIGSNQPQHF. Here the CDR3 DNA reads TGTGCCAGCTCACCAGGACAGGGGATAGGTAGCAATCAGCCCCAGCATTTT.

This clone has just one count. This same CDR3 is encoded by further DNA sequences in the sample. V usage is TRBV7-9 and J usage is TRBJ1-5; D is unresolved. Germline lookup yields CDR1 SEHNR and CDR2 FQNEAQ (reference sequence). Trimming stripped 2 bases from V and 4 bases from J, with 6 bases between. The CDR3 spans 13 residues. The CDR3, as DNA: TGTGCCAGCAGCTTATCGGGTAATCAGCCCCAGCATTTT. This codes for CASSLSGNQPQHF.

The chain combines TRBV3-1 (or the pseudogene TRBV3-2) with TRBJ1-2; 7 bases fit TRBD1. The trim removed 3 bases at V and 8 bases at J, leaving 9 bases unmatched. The germline CDR1 and CDR2 sequences are LGHDT and YNNKEL (reference sequence). The CDR3 runs 14 residues. The CDR3 here is CASSHRDSYEGYTF. The CDR3 DNA reads TGTGCCAGCAGCCACCGGGACAGTTACGAGGGCTACACCTTC.

V gene TRBV28 combines with J gene TRBJ2-7; TRBD1 agrees at 7 bases. This CDR3 has 14 residues. In germline, CDR1 is MDHEN, CDR2 SYDVKM. J gave up 1 base and V 5 bases, and 5 bases lay outside the gene matches. CDR3 DNA sequence: TGTGCCAGCAGTACCGGACAGGCGTCCTACGAGCAGTACTTC. This sequence encodes CASSTGQASYEQYF.

The chain is built from TRBV20-1 and TRBJ2-1; 9 positions agree with TRBD2. CDR1 DFQATT and CDR2 SNEGSKA come from the germline V gene (reference sequence). The junction had 6 bases not matched to a gene; V was cut back by 3 bases and J by 3 bases. The CDR3 loop spans 15 amino acids. CDR3 DNA: TGCAGTGCTAGTATTCCTAGCGGGATCTACAATGAGCAGTTCTTC. Translation gives CSASIPSGIYNEQFF.

This chain connects TRBV27 to TRBJ2-1; maybe TRBD2 (5 bases). The CDR3 contains 15 residues. Trimming took off 3 bases at V and 4 bases at J, with 13 bases between the two ends. Germline CDR1 is MNHEY and CDR2 is SMNVEV (reference sequence). CDR3 residues: CASSLDGELYNEQFF. CDR3 nucleotide sequence: TGTGCCAGCAGTTTGGACGGGGAACTTTACAATGAGCAGTTCTTC.